This record covers a single T cell receptor (beta chain). Its target is not known. Trimming at V came to 0 bases and at J to 5 bases, leaving 13 bases not matched to a gene. Germline V gives CDR1 SGHNT, CDR2 YYREEE (reference sequence). There are 18 residues in the CDR3. This sample is drawn from a study of cytomegalovirus exposure and HLA in healthy donors. Study outcomes and limitations: Later, an analysis found that TCR clusters from the first cohort tended to co-occur in the 90 to 150 validation repertoires.

The repertoire was sequenced with immunoSEQ multiplex PCR; TCRdb's copy has only in-frame clones and lacks some. In the table there are roughly 100,000 clones, over 85% of which are singletons. The specimen sequenced was PBMCs. The chain links TRBV5-4 to TRBJ1-4, with TRBD1 matching over 7 bases. The source of this sequence is a woman between 18 and 30 years old in good health and CMV-seronegative. The DNA of the CDR3 is TGTGCCAGCAGCTTGGAAGGGGGCGCGGATGCCGGGAATGAAAAACTGTTTTTT. It translates to CASSLEGGADAGNEKLFF.